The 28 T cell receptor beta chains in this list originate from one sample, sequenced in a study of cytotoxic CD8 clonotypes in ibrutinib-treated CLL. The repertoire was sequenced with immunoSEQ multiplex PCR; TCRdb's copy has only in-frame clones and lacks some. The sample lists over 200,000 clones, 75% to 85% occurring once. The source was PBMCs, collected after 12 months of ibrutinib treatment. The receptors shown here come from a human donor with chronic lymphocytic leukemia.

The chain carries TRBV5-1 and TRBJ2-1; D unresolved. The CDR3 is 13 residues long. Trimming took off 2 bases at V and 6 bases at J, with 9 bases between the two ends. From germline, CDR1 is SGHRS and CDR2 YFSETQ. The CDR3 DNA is TGCGCCAGCAGCTTCGAACGGGTCAATGAGCAGTTCTTC. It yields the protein CASSFERVNEQFF.

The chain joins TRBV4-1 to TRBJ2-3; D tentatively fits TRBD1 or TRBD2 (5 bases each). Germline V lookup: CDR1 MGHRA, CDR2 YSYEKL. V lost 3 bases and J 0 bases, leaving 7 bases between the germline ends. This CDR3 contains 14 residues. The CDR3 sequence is CASSQGVSTDTQYF. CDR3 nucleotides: TGCGCCAGCAGCCAGGGGGTCAGCACAGATACGCAGTATTTT.

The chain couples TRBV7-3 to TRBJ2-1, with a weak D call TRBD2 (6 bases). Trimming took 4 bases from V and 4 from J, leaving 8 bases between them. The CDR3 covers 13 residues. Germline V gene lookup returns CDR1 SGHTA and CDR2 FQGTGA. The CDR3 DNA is TGTGCCAGCAGCTGGGGACTTTACAATGAGCAGTTCTTC. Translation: CASSWGLYNEQFF.

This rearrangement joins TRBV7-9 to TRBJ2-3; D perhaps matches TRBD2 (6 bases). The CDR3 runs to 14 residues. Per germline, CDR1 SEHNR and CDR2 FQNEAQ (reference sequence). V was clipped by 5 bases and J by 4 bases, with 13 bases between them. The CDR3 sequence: CASSPTSRPDTQYF. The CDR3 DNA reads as TGTGCCAGCAGCCCGACTAGTAGGCCAGATACGCAGTATTTT.

The CDR3 reads CASRQGPGGKNEQFF. The CDR3 DNA follows: TGTGCCAGCAGACAAGGCCCAGGGGGGAAGAATGAGCAGTTCTTC. V usage is TRBV7-8 and J usage is TRBJ2-1; D may be TRBD1 (7 bases). The CDR3 totals 15 residues. The germline V gene has CDR1 SGHVS and CDR2 FQNEAQ. Trimming pared 6 bases from V and 7 bases from J, leaving 19 bases between.

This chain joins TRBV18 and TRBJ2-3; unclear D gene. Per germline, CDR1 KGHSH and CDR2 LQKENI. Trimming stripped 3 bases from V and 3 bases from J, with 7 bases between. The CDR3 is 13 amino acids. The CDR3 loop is CASSPSGTDTQYF. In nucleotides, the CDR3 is TGTGCCAGCTCACCTTCAGGAACAGATACGCAGTATTTT.

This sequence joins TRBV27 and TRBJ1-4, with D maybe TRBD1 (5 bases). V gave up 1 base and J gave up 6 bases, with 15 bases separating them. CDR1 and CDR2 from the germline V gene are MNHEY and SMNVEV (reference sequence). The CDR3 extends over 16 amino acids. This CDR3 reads CASSLYQGEGDEKLFF. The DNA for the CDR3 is TGTGCCAGCAGTTTATATCAGGGAGAAGGAGATGAAAAACTGTTTTTT.

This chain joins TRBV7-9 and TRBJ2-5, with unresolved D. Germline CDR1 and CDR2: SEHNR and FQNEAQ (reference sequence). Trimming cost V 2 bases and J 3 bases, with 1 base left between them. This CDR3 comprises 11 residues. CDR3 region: CASSLKETQYF. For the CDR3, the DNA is TGTGCCAGCAGCTTAAAAGAGACCCAGTACTTC. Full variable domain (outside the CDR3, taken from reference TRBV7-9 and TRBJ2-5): DTGVSQNPRHKITKRGQNVTFRCDPISEHNRLYWYRQTLGQGPEFLTYFQNEAQLEKSRLLSDRFSAERPKGSFSTLEIQRTEQGDSAMYLCASSLKETQYFGPGTRLLVL.

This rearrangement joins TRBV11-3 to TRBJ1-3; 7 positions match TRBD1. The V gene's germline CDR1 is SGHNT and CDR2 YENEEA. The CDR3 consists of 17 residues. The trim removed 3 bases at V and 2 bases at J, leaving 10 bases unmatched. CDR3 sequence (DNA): TGTGCCAGCAGCTTCCAACAGGGGAGTCGTCCTGGAAACACCATATATTTT. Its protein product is CASSFQQGSRPGNTIYF.

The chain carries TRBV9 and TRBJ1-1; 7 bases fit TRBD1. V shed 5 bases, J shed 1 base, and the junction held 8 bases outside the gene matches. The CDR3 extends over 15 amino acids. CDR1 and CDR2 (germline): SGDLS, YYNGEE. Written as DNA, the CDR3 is TGTGCCAGCAGGCTCGTTACAGGGGCGAACACTGAAGCTTTCTTT. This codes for CASRLVTGANTEAFF.

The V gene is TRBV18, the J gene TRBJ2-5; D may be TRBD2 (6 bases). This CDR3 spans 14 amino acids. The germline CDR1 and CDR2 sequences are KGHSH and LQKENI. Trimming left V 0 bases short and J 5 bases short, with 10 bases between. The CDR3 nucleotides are TGTGCCAGCTCACCACCGGAGGGGTGGGAGACCCAGTACTTC. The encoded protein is CASSPPEGWETQYF.

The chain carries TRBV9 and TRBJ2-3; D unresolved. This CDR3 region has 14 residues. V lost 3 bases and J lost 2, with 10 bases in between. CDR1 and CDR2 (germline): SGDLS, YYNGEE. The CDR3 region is CASSEAPSTDTQYF. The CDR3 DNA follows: TGTGCCAGCAGCGAGGCCCCATCCACAGATACGCAGTATTTT.

CDR3 sequence: CASSPGTGWGDEQYF. CDR3 DNA sequence: TGCGCCAGCAGCCCCGGGACAGGGTGGGGCGACGAGCAGTACTTC. This chain joins TRBV5-1 and TRBJ2-7, with TRBD1 matching over 9 bases. Unmatched junction bases numbered 10, after V lost 4 bases and J lost 5 bases. Germline lookup yields CDR1 SGHRS and CDR2 YFSETQ. This CDR3 is built from 15 residues.

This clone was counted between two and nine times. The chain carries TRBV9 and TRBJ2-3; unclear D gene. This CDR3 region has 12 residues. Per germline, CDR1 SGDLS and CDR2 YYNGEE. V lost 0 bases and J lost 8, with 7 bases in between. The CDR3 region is CASSVDRGTQYF. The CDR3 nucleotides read TGTGCCAGCAGCGTAGACCGCGGTACGCAGTATTTT.

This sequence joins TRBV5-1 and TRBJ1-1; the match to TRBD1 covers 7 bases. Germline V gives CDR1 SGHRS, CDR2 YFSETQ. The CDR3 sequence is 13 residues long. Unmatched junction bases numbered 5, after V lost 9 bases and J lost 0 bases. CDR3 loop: CATGTAMNTEAFF. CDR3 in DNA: TGCGCCACGGGGACAGCTATGAACACTGAAGCTTTCTTT.

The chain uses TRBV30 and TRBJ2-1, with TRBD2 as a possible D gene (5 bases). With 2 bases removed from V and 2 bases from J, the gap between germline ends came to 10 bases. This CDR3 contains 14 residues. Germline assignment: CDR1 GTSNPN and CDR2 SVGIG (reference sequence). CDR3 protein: CAWSPGMPYNEQFF. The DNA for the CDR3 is TGTGCCTGGAGTCCCGGGATGCCCTACAATGAGCAGTTCTTC.

The CDR3 DNA is TGTGCCAGCAGTTTAAGGGGGCGCGGAAGCAATCAGCCCCAGCATTTT. Encoded protein: CASSLRGRGSNQPQHF. The chain carries TRBV28 and TRBJ1-5; 7 nucleotides agree with TRBD1. CDR3 size: 16 residues. V was pared by 2 bases and J by 1 base, with 5 bases of the junction left unmatched. The germline gives CDR1 MDHEN, CDR2 SYDVKM.

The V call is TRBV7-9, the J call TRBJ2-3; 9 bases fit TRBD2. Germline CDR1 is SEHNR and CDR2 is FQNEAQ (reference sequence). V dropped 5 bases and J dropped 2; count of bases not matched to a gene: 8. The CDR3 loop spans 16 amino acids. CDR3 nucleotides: TGTGCCAGCAGCCCCCTAGCGGGGAGACTCACAGATACGCAGTATTTT. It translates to CASSPLAGRLTDTQYF.

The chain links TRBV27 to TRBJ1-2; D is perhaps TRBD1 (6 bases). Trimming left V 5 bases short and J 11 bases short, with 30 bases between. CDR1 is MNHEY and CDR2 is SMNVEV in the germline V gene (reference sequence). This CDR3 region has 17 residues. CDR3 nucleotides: TGTGCCAGCAGTACTCTTAGGTCAGGGGAGTTCCCCATAGGTTACACCTTC. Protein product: CASSTLRSGEFPIGYTF.

The CDR3 DNA sequence: TGTGCCAGCAGCTTGGGCAGGGGGAATGAAAAACTGTTTTTT. Its translation: CASSLGRGNEKLFF. The chain joins TRBV7-6 to TRBJ1-4; 7 bases are a match to TRBD1. Losses at the gene ends were 3 bases for V and 5 bases for J; bases not matched to a gene: 3. Per the germline V gene, CDR1 is SGHVS and CDR2 is FNYEAQ. This CDR3 contains 14 residues.

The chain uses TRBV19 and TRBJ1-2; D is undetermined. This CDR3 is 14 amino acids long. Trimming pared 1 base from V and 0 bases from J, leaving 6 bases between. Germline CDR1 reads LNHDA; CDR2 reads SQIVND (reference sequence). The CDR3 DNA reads TGTGCCAGTAGTATAGGAAAAACTAACTATGGCTACACCTTC. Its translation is CASSIGKTNYGYTF.

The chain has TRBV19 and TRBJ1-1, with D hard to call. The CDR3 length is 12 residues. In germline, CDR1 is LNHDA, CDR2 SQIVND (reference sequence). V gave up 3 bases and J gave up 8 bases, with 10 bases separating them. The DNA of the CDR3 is TGTGCCAGTAGTATGGGTTTAGGAGAAGCTTTCTTT. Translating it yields CASSMGLGEAFF.

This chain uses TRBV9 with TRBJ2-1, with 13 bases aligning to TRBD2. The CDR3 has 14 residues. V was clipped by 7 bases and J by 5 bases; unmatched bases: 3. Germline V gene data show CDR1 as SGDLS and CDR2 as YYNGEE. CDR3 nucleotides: TGTGCCAGCCCCGGGACTAGCGGGGACAATGAGCAGTTCTTC. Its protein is CASPGTSGDNEQFF. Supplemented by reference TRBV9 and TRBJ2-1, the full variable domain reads DSGVTQTPKHLITATGQRVTLRCSPRSGDLSVYWYQQSLDQGLQFLIQYYNGEERAKGNILERFSAQQFPDLHSELNLSSLELGDSALYFCASPGTSGDNEQFFGPGTRLTVL.

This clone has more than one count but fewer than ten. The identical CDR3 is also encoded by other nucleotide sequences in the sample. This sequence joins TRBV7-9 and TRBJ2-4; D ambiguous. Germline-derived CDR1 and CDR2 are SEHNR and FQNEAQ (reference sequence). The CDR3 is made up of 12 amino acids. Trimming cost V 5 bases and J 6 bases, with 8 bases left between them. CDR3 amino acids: CASSPQGNIQYF. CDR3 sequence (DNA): TGTGCCAGCAGCCCCCAAGGAAACATTCAGTACTTC.

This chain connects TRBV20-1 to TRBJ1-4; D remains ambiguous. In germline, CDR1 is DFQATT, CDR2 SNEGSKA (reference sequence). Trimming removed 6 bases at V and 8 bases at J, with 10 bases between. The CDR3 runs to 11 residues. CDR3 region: CSADHEEKLFF. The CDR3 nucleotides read TGCAGTGCCGATCACGAGGAAAAACTGTTTTTT.

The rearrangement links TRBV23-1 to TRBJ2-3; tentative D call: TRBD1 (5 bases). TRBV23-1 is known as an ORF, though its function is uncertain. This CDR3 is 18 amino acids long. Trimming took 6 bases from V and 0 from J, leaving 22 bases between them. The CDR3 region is CASSPTLKGLLSTDTQYF. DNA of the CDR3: TGCGCCAGCAGCCCGACTTTGAAGGGGTTGCTTAGCACAGATACGCAGTATTTT.

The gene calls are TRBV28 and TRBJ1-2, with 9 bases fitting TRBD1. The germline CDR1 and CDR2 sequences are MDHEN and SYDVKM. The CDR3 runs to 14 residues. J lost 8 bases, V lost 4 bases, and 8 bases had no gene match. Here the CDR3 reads CASSSGQGIGGYTF. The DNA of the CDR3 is TGTGCCAGCAGTTCGGGACAGGGAATCGGCGGCTACACCTTC.

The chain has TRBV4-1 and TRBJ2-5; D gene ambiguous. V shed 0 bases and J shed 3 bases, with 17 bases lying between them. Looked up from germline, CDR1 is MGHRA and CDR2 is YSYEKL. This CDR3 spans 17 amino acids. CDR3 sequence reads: CASSQEWPEAGEETQYF. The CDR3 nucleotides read TGCGCCAGCAGCCAAGAGTGGCCAGAAGCAGGCGAAGAGACCCAGTACTTC.